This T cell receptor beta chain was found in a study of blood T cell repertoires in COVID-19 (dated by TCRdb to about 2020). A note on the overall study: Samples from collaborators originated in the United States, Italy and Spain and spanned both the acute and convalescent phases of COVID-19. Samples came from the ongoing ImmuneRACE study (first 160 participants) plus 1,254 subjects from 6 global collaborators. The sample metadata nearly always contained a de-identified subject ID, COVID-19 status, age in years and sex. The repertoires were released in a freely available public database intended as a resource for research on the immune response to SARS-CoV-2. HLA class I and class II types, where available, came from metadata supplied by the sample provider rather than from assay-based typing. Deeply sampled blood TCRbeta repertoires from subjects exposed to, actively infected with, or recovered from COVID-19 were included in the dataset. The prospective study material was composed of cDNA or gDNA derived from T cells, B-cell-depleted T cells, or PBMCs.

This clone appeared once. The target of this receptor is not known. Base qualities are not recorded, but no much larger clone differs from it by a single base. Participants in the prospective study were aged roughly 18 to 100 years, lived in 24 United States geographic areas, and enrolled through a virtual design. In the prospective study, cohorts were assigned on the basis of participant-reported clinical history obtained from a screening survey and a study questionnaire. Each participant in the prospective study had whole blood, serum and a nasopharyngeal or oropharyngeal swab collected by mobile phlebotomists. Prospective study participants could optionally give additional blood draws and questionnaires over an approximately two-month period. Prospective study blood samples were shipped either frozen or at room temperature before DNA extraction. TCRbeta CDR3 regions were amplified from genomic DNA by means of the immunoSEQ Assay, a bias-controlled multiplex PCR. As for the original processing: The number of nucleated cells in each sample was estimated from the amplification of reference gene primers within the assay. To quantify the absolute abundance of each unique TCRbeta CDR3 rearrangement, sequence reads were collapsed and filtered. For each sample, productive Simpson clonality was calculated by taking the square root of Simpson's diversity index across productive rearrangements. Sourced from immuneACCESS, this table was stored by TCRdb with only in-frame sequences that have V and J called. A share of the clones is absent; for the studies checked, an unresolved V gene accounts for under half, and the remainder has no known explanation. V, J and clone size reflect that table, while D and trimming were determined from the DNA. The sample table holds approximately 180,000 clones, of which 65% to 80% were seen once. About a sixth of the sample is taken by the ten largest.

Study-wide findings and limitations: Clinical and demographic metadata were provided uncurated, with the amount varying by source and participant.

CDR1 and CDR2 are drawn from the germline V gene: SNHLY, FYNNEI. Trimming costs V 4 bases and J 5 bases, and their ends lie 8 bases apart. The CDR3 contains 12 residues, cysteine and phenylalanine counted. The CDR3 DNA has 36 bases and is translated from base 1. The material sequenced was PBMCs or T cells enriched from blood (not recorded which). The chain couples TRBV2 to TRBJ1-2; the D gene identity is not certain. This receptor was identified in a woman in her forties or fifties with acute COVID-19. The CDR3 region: CASSGTEYGYTF. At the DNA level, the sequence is TGTGCCAGCAGTGGGACTGAGTATGGCTACACCTTC.